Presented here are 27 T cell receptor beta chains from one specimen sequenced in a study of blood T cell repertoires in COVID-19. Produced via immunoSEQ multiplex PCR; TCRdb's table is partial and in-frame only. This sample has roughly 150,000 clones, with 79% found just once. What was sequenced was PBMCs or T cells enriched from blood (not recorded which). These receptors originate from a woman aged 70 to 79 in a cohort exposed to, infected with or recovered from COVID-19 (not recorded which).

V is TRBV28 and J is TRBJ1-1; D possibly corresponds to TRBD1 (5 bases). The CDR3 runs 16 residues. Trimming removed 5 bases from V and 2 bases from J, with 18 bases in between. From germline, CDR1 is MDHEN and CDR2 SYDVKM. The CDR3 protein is CASSPLGALGNTEAFF. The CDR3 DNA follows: TGTGCCAGCAGTCCCCTAGGGGCCTTGGGAAACACTGAAGCTTTCTTT.

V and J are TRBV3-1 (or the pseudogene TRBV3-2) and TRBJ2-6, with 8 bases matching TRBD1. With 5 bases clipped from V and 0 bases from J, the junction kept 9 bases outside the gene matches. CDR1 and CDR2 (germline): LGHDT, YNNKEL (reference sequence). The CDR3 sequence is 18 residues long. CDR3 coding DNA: TGTGCCAGCAGCAAACAGGGGGTGGGAACCTCTGGGGCCAACGTCCTGACTTTC. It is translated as CASSKQGVGTSGANVLTF.

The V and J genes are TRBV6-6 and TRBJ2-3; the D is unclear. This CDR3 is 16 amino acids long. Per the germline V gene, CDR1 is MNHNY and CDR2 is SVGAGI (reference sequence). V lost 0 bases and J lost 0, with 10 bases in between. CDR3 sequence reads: CASSYSMGISTDTQYF. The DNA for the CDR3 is TGTGCCAGCAGTTACTCGATGGGCATTAGCACAGATACGCAGTATTTT.

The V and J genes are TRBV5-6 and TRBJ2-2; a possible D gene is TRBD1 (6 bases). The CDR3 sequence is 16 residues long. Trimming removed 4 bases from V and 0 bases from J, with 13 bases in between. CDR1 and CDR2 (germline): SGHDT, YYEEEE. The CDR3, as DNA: TGTGCCAGCAGCCGCCCCGGGACAACGAACACCGGGGAGCTGTTTTTT. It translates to CASSRPGTTNTGELFF.

The CDR3 region is CASSFGGSPGQYF. Written as DNA, the CDR3 is TGTGCCAGCAGTTTTGGGGGGAGCCCGGGGCAGTATTTT. The V and J genes are TRBV12-3 or TRBV12-4 and TRBJ2-3; a possible D gene is TRBD2 (6 bases). With 3 bases removed from V and 11 bases from J, the gap between germline ends came to 15 bases. The CDR3 extends over 13 amino acids.

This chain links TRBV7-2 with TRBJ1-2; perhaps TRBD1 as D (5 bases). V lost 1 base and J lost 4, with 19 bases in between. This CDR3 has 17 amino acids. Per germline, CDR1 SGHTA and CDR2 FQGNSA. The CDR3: CASSLGADRARLYGYTF. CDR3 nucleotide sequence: TGTGCCAGCAGCTTAGGGGCCGACAGAGCCCGTCTCTATGGCTACACCTTC.

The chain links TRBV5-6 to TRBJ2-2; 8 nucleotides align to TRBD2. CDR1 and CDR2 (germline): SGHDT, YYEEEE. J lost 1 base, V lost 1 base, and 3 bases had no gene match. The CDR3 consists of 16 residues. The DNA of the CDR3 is TGTGCCAGCAGCTTGTTAAGCGGGGGGAACACCGGGGAGCTGTTTTTT. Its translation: CASSLLSGGNTGELFF.

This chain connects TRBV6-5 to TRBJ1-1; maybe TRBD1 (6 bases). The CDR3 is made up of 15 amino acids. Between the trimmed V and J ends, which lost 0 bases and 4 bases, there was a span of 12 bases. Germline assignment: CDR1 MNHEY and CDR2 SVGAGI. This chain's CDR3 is CASSYSGGMGTEAFF. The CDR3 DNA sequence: TGTGCCAGCAGTTACTCAGGGGGAATGGGCACTGAAGCTTTCTTT.

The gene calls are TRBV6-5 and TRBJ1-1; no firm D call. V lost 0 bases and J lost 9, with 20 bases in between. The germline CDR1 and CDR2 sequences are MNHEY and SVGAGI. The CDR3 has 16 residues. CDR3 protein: CASSYSSWSRVSKAFF. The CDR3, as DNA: TGTGCCAGCAGTTACTCAAGTTGGTCGAGAGTGTCGAAAGCTTTCTTT.

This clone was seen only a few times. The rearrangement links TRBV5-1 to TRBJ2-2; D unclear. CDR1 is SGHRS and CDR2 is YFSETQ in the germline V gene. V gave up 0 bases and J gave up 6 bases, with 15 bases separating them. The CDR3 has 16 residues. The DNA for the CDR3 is TGCGCCAGCAGCTTGGGACCTGATCTCCAGGCCGGGGAGCTGTTTTTT. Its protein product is CASSLGPDLQAGELFF.

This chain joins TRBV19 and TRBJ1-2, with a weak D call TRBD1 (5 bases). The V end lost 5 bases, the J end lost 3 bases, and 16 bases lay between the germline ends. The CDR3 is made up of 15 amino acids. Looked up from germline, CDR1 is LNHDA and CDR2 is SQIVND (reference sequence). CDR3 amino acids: CASSPRDLFYYGYTF. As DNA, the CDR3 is TGTGCCAGTAGTCCCAGGGACTTATTTTACTATGGCTACACCTTC.

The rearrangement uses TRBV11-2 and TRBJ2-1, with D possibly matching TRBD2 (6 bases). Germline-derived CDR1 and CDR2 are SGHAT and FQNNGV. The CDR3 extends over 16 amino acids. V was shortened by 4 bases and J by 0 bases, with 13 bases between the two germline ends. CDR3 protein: CASSSLASSSYNEQFF. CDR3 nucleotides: TGTGCCAGCAGCTCCCTAGCGTCTAGCTCCTACAATGAGCAGTTCTTC.

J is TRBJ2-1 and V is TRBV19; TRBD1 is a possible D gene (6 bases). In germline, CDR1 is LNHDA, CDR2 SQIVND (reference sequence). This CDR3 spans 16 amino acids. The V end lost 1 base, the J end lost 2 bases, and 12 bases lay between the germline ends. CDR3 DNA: TGTGCCAGTAGTATAGGGGGGCGGGTTGCCTACAATGAGCAGTTCTTC. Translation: CASSIGGRVAYNEQFF.

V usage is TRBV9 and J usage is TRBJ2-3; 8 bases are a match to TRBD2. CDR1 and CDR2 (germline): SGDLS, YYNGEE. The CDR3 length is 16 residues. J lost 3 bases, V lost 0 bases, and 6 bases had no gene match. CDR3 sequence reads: CASSVVAGGRTDTQYF. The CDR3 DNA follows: TGTGCCAGCAGCGTAGTGGCGGGAGGAAGGACAGATACGCAGTATTTT.

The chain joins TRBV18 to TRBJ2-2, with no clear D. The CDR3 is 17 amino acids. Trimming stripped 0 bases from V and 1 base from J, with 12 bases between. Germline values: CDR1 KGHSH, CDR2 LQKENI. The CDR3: CASSPPASSVNTGELFF. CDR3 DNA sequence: TGTGCCAGCTCACCACCGGCCTCATCCGTGAACACCGGGGAGCTGTTTTTT.

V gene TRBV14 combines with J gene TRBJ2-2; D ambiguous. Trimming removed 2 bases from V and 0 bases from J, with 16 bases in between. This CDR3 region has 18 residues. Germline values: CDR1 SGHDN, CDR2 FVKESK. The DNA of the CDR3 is TGTGCCAGCAGCCAACCAAATTACAGAGCTACGAACACCGGGGAGCTGTTTTTT. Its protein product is CASSQPNYRATNTGELFF. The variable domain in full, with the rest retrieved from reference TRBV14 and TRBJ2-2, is EAGVTQFPSHSVIEKGQTVTLRCDPISGHDNLYWYRRVMGKEIKFLLHFVKESKQDESGMPNNRFLAERTGGTYSTLKVQPAELEDSGVYFCASSQPNYRATNTGELFFGEGSRLTVL.

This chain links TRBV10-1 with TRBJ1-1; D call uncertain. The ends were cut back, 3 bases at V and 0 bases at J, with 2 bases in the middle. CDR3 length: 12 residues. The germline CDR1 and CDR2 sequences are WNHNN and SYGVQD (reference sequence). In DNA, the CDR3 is TGCGCCAGCAGTGACATGAACACTGAAGCTTTCTTT. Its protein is CASSDMNTEAFF.

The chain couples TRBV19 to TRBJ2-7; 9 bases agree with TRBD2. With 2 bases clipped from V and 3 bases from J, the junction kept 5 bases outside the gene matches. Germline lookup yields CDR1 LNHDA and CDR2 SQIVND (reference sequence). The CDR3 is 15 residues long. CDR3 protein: CASSIRGLAHYEQYF. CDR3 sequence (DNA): TGTGCCAGTAGTATAAGGGGACTAGCTCACTACGAGCAGTACTTC.

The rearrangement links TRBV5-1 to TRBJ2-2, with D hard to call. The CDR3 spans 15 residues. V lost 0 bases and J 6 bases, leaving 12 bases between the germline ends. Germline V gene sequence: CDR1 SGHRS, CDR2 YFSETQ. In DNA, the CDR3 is TGCGCCAGCAGCTTGGCCCCGGGTTTGCCCGGGGAGCTGTTTTTT. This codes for CASSLAPGLPGELFF.

Here the CDR3 DNA reads TGTGCCAGCAGTCCAGAGGTTTATCAGCCCCAGCATTTT. Translated: CASSPEVYQPQHF. V gene TRBV28 combines with J gene TRBJ1-5, with D hard to call. Looked up from germline, CDR1 is MDHEN and CDR2 is SYDVKM. The germline V and J ends were trimmed by 5 bases and 5 bases, with 10 bases remaining between them. The CDR3 extends over 13 amino acids. Supplemented by reference TRBV28 and TRBJ1-5, the full variable domain reads DVKVTQSSRYLVKRTGEKVFLECVQDMDHENMFWYRQDPGLGLRLIYFSYDVKMKEKGDIPEGYSVSREKKERFSLILESASTNQTSMYLCASSPEVYQPQHFGDGTRLSIL.

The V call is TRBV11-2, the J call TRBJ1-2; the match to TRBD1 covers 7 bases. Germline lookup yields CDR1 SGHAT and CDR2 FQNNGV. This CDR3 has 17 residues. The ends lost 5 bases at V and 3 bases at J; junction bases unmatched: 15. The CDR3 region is CASSLLRDRLEDYGYTF. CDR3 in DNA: TGTGCCAGCAGCCTACTCCGGGACAGACTTGAAGACTATGGCTACACCTTC. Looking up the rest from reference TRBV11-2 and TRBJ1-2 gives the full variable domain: EAGVAQSPRYKIIEKRQSVAFWCNPISGHATLYWYQQILGQGPKLLIQFQNNGVVDDSQLPKDRFSAERLKGVDSTLKIQPAKLEDSAVYLCASSLLRDRLEDYGYTFGSGTRLTVV.

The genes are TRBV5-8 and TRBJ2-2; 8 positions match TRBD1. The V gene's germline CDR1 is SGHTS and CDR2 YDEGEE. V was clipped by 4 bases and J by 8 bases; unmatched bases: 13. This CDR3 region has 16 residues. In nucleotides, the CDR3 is TGTGCCAGCAGCCCTTACACAGGGGGATCTATGGGGGAGCTGTTTTTT. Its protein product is CASSPYTGGSMGELFF. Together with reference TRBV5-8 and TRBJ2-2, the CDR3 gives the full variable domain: EAGVTQSPTHLIKTRGQQATLRCSPISGHTSVYWYQQALGLGLQFLLWYDEGEERNRGNFPPRFSGRQFPNYSSELNVNALELEDSALYLCASSPYTGGSMGELFFGEGSRLTVL.

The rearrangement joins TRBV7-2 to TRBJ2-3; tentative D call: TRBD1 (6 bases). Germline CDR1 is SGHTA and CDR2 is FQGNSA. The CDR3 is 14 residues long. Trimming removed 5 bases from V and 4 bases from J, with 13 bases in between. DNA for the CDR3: TGTGCCAGCAGCGCAAGGGCAGGGGCAGATACGCAGTATTTT. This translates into CASSARAGADTQYF.

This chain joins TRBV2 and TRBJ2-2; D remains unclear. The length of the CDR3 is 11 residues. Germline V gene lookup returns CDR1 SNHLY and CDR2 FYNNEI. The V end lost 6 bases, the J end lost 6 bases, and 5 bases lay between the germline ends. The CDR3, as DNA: TGTGCCAGCAGAGGAGCCGGGGAGCTGTTTTTT. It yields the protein CASRGAGELFF.

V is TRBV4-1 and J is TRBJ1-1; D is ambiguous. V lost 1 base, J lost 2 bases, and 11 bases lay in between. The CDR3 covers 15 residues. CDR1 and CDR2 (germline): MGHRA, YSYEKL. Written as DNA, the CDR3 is TGCGCCAGCAGCCAAGCTGGAGGGAGTAACACTGAAGCTTTCTTT. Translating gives CASSQAGGSNTEAFF.

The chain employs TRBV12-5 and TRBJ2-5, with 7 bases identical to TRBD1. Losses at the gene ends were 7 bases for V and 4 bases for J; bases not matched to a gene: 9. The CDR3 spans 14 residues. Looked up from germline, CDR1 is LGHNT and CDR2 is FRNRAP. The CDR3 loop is CASASPTGPETQYF. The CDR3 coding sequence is TGTGCTAGTGCCTCCCCGACAGGGCCAGAGACCCAGTACTTC.

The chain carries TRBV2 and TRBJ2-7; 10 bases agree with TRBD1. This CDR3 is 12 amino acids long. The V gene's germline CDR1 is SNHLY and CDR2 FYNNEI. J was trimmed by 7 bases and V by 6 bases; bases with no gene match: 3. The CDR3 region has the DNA TGTGCCAGCAGGGGACAGGGGACTGAGCAGTACTTC. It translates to CASRGQGTEQYF.